These T cell receptor beta chains were read from a single sample in a study of beta chain features in type 1 diabetes. Profiled with immunoSEQ multiplex PCR; TCRdb holds only in-frame clones, not every one. The table includes 310,000 or so clones, about 15% detected once. Material: naive CD4+ T cells from blood. Receptor source: a man aged 18 to 35 with type 1 diabetes. Each CDR3 is given with its conserved first and last residue. Fields, in order: D gene, clone size, V gene, J gene, CDR3 DNA, CDR3 protein. D genes are given only for firm matches. A clone size is listed for some rows: how often the clone was seen (once, few, many), or a class if it is expanded.

TRBD1,few,TRBV7-2,TRBJ1-2,TGTGCCAGCAGCTCAGGACAGGGCTATGGCTACACCTTC,CASSSGQGYGYTF
.,.,TRBV2,TRBJ2-3,TGTGCCAGGGAACTCAGCGGCACAGATACGCAGTATTTT,CARELSGTDTQYF
.,once,TRBV28,TRBJ2-5,TGTGCCAGCAGCTCCGGACAGATCCAAGAGACCCAGTACTTC,CASSSGQIQETQYF
TRBD1,few,TRBV15,TRBJ2-7,TGTGCCACCAGCAGAGATGCGACAGGGCTAAGCTCCTACGAGCAGTACTTC,CATSRDATGLSSYEQYF
TRBD1,.,TRBV19,TRBJ1-1,TGTGCCAGTGTTCACAGGGGGAACACTGAAGCTTTCTTT,CASVHRGNTEAFF
.,few,TRBV5-1,TRBJ2-5,TGCGCCAGCAGCTTGATGACTAGCCAAGAGACCCAGTACTTC,CASSLMTSQETQYF
TRBD1,few,TRBV28,TRBJ1-2,TGTGCCAGCAGTTTGGGCTCGGGGACAGTCTATGGCTACACCTTC,CASSLGSGTVYGYTF
TRBD1,.,TRBV18,TRBJ2-1,TGTGCCAGCTCACCAGGGACAGGGGAGAATGAGCAGTTCTTC,CASSPGTGENEQFF
TRBD1,few,TRBV2,TRBJ1-2,TGTGCCATGACAGGGGGCACCTATGGCTACACCTTC,CAMTGGTYGYTF
TRBD1,few,TRBV15,TRBJ1-2,TGTGCCACCAGCAGGGGACAGGGGGTCTCCTCTAGTGGCTACACCTTC,CATSRGQGVSSSGYTF
TRBD2,.,TRBV9,TRBJ2-3,TGTGCCAGCAGCGTAGATGCTAGCGGAGTCACAGATACGCAGTATTTT,CASSVDASGVTDTQYF
.,few,TRBV5-6,TRBJ2-7,TGTGCCAGCAGCTTGGCACCAGGCCCCTACGAGCAGTACTTC,CASSLAPGPYEQYF
.,.,TRBV7-2,TRBJ1-1,TGTGCCAGCAGCTTAGTTGTCAGGCCGAACACTGAAGCTTTCTTT,CASSLVVRPNTEAFF
TRBD1,.,TRBV30,TRBJ1-5,TGTGCCTGGAGTGGAGGGACAGGGTTAAGGCCCCAGCATTTT,CAWSGGTGLRPQHF
TRBD1,.,TRBV6-6,TRBJ2-7,TGTGCCAGCACGATGCGAGGGGGCCTTTACGAGCAGTACTTC,CASTMRGGLYEQYF
TRBD1,.,TRBV27,TRBJ1-2,TGTGCCAGCAGTACTAACAGGGGGCGCGGCTATGGCTACACCTTC,CASSTNRGRGYGYTF
.,few,TRBV2,TRBJ1-5,TGTGCCAGCAGTGACCGGGATCAGCCCCAGCATTTT,CASSDRDQPQHF
.,.,TRBV7-8,TRBJ1-4,TGTGCCAGCAGCTTAGTAGGGGTCGGCGAAAAACTGTTTTTT,CASSLVGVGEKLFF
.,few,TRBV6-5,TRBJ2-1,TGTGCCAGCAGTGACAGATTTAACAATGAGCAGTTCTTC,CASSDRFNNEQFF
.,few,TRBV7-9,TRBJ1-6,TGTGCCAGCAGCCCCCCTCCTTGGAGGGTAAACTCACCCCTCCACTTT,CASSPPPWRVNSPLHF
.,.,TRBV7-8,TRBJ2-2,TGTGCCAGCAGTTATCGGGGGGCCACCGGGGAGCTGTTTTTT,CASSYRGATGELFF
TRBD1,.,TRBV30,TRBJ2-6,TGTGCCTGGATGGGACAGGGTCTTATTGGGGCCAACGTCCTGACTTTC,CAWMGQGLIGANVLTF
.,.,TRBV28,TRBJ2-7,TGTGCCAGCAGCCTTCCAAGGGGCGAGCAGTACTTC,CASSLPRGEQYF
TRBD1,.,TRBV28,TRBJ2-6,TGTGCCAGCAGTTCGGACAGGGGGCGCGGGACTTTCCCCCGCGGGGCCAACGTCCTGACTTTC,CASSSDRGRGTFPRGANVLTF
.,few,TRBV27,TRBJ2-7,TGTGCCAGCAGTTTTAATAGGGGCGGCGAGCAGTACTTC,CASSFNRGGEQYF
.,.,TRBV25-1,TRBJ2-1,TGTGCCAGCAGTGAACGGTGGAGCTCCTACAATGAGCAGTTCTTC,CASSERWSSYNEQFF
.,.,TRBV2,TRBJ2-1,TGTGCCAGTACGGGGGTTTACAATGAGCAGTTCTTC,CASTGVYNEQFF
TRBD1,few,TRBV27,TRBJ2-5,TGTGCCAGCAACCCCCGGGACAGGGGTGGAGAGACCCAGTACTTC,CASNPRDRGGETQYF
.,.,TRBV5-1,TRBJ2-5,TGCGCCAGCAGCCGACTCGGGACTTTGGCAATCGAGACCCAGTACTTC,CASSRLGTLAIETQYF
TRBD2,few,TRBV7-9,TRBJ2-1,TGTGCCAGCAGCTTAGTGCGGGGGGCGGTTGAGCAGTTCTTC,CASSLVRGAVEQFF
.,.,TRBV28,TRBJ2-7,TGTGCCAGCACCAGAGGGGACAACTACGAGCAGTACTTC,CASTRGDNYEQYF
.,.,TRBV5-1,TRBJ1-1,TGCGCCAGCCGACTCCGAGAAGCTGAAGCTTTCTTT,CASRLREAEAFF
TRBD1,.,TRBV5-4,TRBJ1-1,TGTGCCAGCAGCTACGGACAGGGGGCAGGAACTGAAGCTTTCTTT,CASSYGQGAGTEAFF
TRBD1,.,TRBV2,TRBJ1-2,TGTGCCAGCAGCGCGGGACAGGGCGGCGGCTACACCTTC,CASSAGQGGGYTF
.,.,TRBV5-1,TRBJ2-3,TGCGCCAGCAGCTTGGTAGGAGGCCGCACAGATACGCAGTATTTT,CASSLVGGRTDTQYF
.,.,TRBV4-2,TRBJ1-5,TGTGCCAGCAGCCAAAAGGCGTCAGGGAGCAATCAGCCCCAGCATTTT,CASSQKASGSNQPQHF
TRBD2,few,TRBV7-2,TRBJ2-1,TGTGCCAGCAGCTTAGACCCGAGCGGGAGGCCGCACAATGAGCAGTTCTTC,CASSLDPSGRPHNEQFF
TRBD2,few,TRBV6-1,TRBJ2-5,TGTGCCAGCGCGGGGGGGAAGGTATACTTC,CASAGGKVYF
TRBD1,.,TRBV19,TRBJ2-3,TGTGCCAGTAGTACCCAGGGGGCCACAGATACGCAGTATTTT,CASSTQGATDTQYF
.,.,TRBV10-3,TRBJ2-3,TGTGCCATCAGTGTGGAGGCTGAGGATACGCAGTATTTT,CAISVEAEDTQYF
TRBD2,few,TRBV7-2,TRBJ2-7,TGTGCCAGCAGCTTACTCCGACTAGCGGAGTCCTACGAGCAGTACTTC,CASSLLRLAESYEQYF
.,.,TRBV18,TRBJ1-2,TGTGCCAGCTCACCATCAGACAGTGATAACTATGGCTACACCTTC,CASSPSDSDNYGYTF
TRBD2,few,TRBV2,TRBJ2-6,TGTGCCAGCAGTACTAGCGCTGGGGCCAACGTCCTGACTTTC,CASSTSAGANVLTF
TRBD2,.,TRBV7-9,TRBJ2-3,TGTGCCAGCAGCCCCCTTTTTCGGGGGGAAAGCACAGATACGCAGTATTTT,CASSPLFRGESTDTQYF
TRBD2,few,TRBV2,TRBJ2-2,TGTGCCAGCACAAGGACTAGCGGGAACACCGGGGAGCTGTTTTTT,CASTRTSGNTGELFF
.,.,TRBV6-6,TRBJ2-7,TGTGCCAGCAGTTCTTTACTAGCTGCGTACGAGCAGTACTTC,CASSSLLAAYEQYF
.,.,TRBV18,TRBJ2-7,TGTGCCAGCTCACCTGCGGGACCGCATTCCTACGAGCAGTACTTC,CASSPAGPHSYEQYF
.,.,TRBV11-3,TRBJ2-2,TGTGCCAGCAGCTTTGTGTCGACAGCGAACACCGGGGAGCTGTTTTTT,CASSFVSTANTGELFF
TRBD2,.,TRBV6-5,TRBJ2-7,TGTGCCAGCAGACGGGGGGGGCACGAGCAGTACTTC,CASRRGGHEQYF
.,.,TRBV27,TRBJ2-1,TGTGCCAGCAGTTTCTCCCTCTACAATGAGCAGTTCTTC,CASSFSLYNEQFF
.,.,TRBV5-6,TRBJ2-4,TGTGCCACCACAGACGGCAGCCTAAACATTCAGTACTTC,CATTDGSLNIQYF
TRBD1,few,TRBV10-3,TRBJ2-7,TGTGCCATCAGTATACCGGGACAGCCCTACGAGCAGTACTTC,CAISIPGQPYEQYF
.,few,TRBV5-4,TRBJ1-6,TGTGCCAGCAGCGCCTTGGGGCGAAGTTTTAATTCACCCCTCCACTTT,CASSALGRSFNSPLHF
.,few,TRBV5-1,TRBJ2-7,TGCGCCAGCAGCGGGGGACTCTACGAGCAGTACTTC,CASSGGLYEQYF
.,.,TRBV9,TRBJ1-1,TGTGCCAGTGGGCCCGTGGAGGGTGAAGCTTTCTTT,CASGPVEGEAFF